What follows are 32 T cell receptor delta chains derived from one specimen sequenced in a study of gamma-delta chains in newborns, infants, children. TCRdb processed the reads again with the CATT caller. The profile covers around 4,300 delta-chain clones, with 3.1% appearing a single time and around 11% taken by the ten largest. The sequenced sample was blood. The receptors were gathered from a child who was a newborn, infant or young child, either healthy, febrile or measles-vaccinated (not recorded which).

Notes on this clone: A much larger clone lies a single base off, so this may be a read error. This chain connects TRDV2 to TRDJ3; TRDD3 aligns across 11 bases. The CDR3 covers 21 residues. Germline CDR1 and CDR2: GEAIGNYY and EKD. The CDR3 DNA reads TGTGCCTGTGACACTGCTGGGGGATACCCGTTGAGCTCCTGGGGCACCCGACAGATGTTTTTC. Its translation is CACDTAGGYPLSSWGTRQMFF.

The chain has TRDV2 and TRDJ3; D remains unclear. Germline-derived CDR1 and CDR2 are GEAIGNYY and EKD. The V end lost 0 bases, the J end lost 0 bases, and 26 bases lay between the germline ends. This CDR3 is 23 amino acids long. CDR3 amino acids: CACDTVMTLVDTPSSWDTRQMFF. The CDR3 DNA sequence: TGTGCCTGTGACACCGTCATGACGCTGGTGGACACCCCTAGCTCCTGGGACACCCGACAGATGTTTTTC.

With respect to this clone: This may be a read error, as it is one base from a much larger clone. The chain links TRDV2 to TRDJ3; 10 nucleotides line up with TRDD3. V was clipped by 1 base and J by 1 base; unmatched bases: 3. Germline V gene lookup returns CDR1 GEAIGNYY and CDR2 EKD. The CDR3 has 18 residues. The CDR3 here is CACDTLGDGSWDTRQMFF. The CDR3 nucleotides are TGTGCCTGTGACACACTGGGGGATGGATCCTGGGACACCCGACAGATGTTTTTC.

This clone was counted only a few times. With a much larger clone just one base away, this may be a read error. This chain connects TRDV2 to TRDJ3; TRDD3 agrees at 12 bases. V shed 0 bases, J shed 1 base, and the junction held 9 bases outside the gene matches. There are 21 residues in the CDR3. Germline V lookup: CDR1 GEAIGNYY, CDR2 EKD. DNA of the CDR3: TGTGCCTGTGACACCGTAAACTGGGGGATACCTGGATCCTGGGACACCCGACAGATGTTTTTC. Its translation: CACDTVNWGIPGSWDTRQMFF.

Only a few counts were recorded for this clone. A far larger clone differs by one base, so this is likely a read error. Other DNA sequences within the sample encode an identical CDR3. This sequence joins TRDV2 and TRDJ3; D is undetermined. CDR1 is GEAIGNYY and CDR2 is EKD in the germline V gene. This CDR3 contains 17 residues. The CDR3 sequence is CACDTLKSSWDTRQMFF. In DNA, the CDR3 is TGTGCTTGTGACACTTTAAAGAGCTCCTGGGACACCCGACAGATGTTTTTC.

To note about this clone: With only one base between it and a far larger clone, this is likely a read error. Other DNA sequences in the sample encode the same CDR3. The genes are TRDV2 and TRDJ3, with TRDD3 matching 10 bases. The CDR3 totals 19 residues. The V segment lost 4 bases and the J segment 1 base; nucleotides outside the gene matches: 9. Germline-derived CDR1 and CDR2 are GEAIGNYY and EKD. The CDR3 sequence is CACDTVLGDFSWDTRQMFF. CDR3 sequence (DNA): TGTGCCTGTGATACCGTACTGGGGGATTTTTCCTGGGACACCCGACAGATGTTTTTC.

As to this clone: This probably arose from a read error, given a far larger clone one base away. Other DNA sequences from this sample encode an identical CDR3 as well. This rearrangement joins TRDV2 to TRDJ1; 9 nucleotides align to TRDD3. V was pared by 3 bases and J by 2 bases, with 3 bases of the junction left unmatched. The CDR3 is made up of 14 amino acids. Germline loops: CDR1 GEAIGNYY, CDR2 EKD. The CDR3 DNA reads TGTGCCTGTGACCTCTGGGGGATTACCGATAAACTCATCTTT. Translated, it gives CACDLWGITDKLIF.

To note about this clone: A much bigger clone sits one base away, suggesting this may be a read error. The genes are TRDV2 and TRDJ3; 10 positions agree with TRDD3. Germline loops: CDR1 GEAIGNYY, CDR2 EKD. V was clipped by 1 base and J by 0 bases; unmatched bases: 5. The CDR3 is 19 amino acids. CDR3 nucleotides: TGTGCCTGTGACACACTGGGGGATGCGGGCTCCTGGGACACCCGACAGATGTTTTTC. This encodes CACDTLGDAGSWDTRQMFF.

Concerning this clone itself: A read error may explain this, as a much larger clone is one base away. The chain carries TRDV2 and TRDJ3, with 9 bases matching TRDD3. The V and J ends lost 3 bases and 0 bases, in that order; junction bases with no gene match: 17. Germline values: CDR1 GEAIGNYY, CDR2 EKD. The CDR3 length is 22 residues. CDR3 in amino acids: CACDYRRSWGIPSSWDTRQMFF. In nucleotides, the CDR3 is TGTGCCTGTGACTACCGGAGGTCCTGGGGGATCCCCAGCTCCTGGGACACCCGACAGATGTTTTTC.

Relative to its sample, this clone is medium-sized. Other DNA variants within this sample encode the same CDR3. The J gene is TRDJ3, the V gene TRDV2; TRDD3 agrees at 11 bases. After removal of 1 base from V and 2 bases from J, the junction contained 3 bases not matched to a gene. Germline V gene data show CDR1 as GEAIGNYY and CDR2 as EKD. The CDR3 extends over 18 amino acids. The CDR3 reads CACDTGGYGTWDTRQMFF. CDR3 DNA: TGTGCCTGTGACACTGGGGGATACGGAACCTGGGACACCCGACAGATGTTTTTC.

Worth noting for this clone: The junction and the germline gene differ at one end; a read error may be behind it. The gene calls are TRDV2 and TRDJ3; 7 bases align to TRDD3. The CDR3 contains 15 residues. Looked up from germline, CDR1 is GEAIGNYY and CDR2 is EKD. DNA of the CDR3: TGTGCCTGTGACTGGGGGACATGGGACGCCCGACGGATGTTTTTC. Translating it yields CACDWGTWDARRMFF.

This clone was found a few times. It is likely a read error: a sequence one base away is far more abundant. The chain joins TRDV2 to TRDJ2; weak D call: TRDD3 (6 bases). The V end lost 2 bases, the J end lost 0 bases, and 12 bases lay between the germline ends. This CDR3 has 16 amino acids. The germline gives CDR1 GEAIGNYY, CDR2 EKD. The CDR3 region is CACDILRDTLTAQLFF. The CDR3 DNA sequence: TGTGCCTGTGACATACTGAGGGATACTTTGACAGCACAACTCTTCTTT.

Details on this clone: With only one base between it and a far larger clone, this is likely a read error. Other nucleotide sequences from this sample produce the same CDR3. The chain employs TRDV2 and TRDJ1; 8 bases map to TRDD3. CDR3 size: 13 residues. Germline V gene lookup returns CDR1 GEAIGNYY and CDR2 EKD. This chain's CDR3 is CACDTGGSDKLIF. The CDR3 DNA sequence: TGTGCCTGTGACACTGGGGGATCCGATAAACTCATCTTC.

This clone was counted only a few times. The protein that TCRdb holds for this DNA derives from a much larger clone and differs from the translated DNA at residue 5, which likely indicates a read error; the protein shown here is translated from the DNA. The chain has TRDV2 and TRDJ2; 12 nucleotides match TRDD3. V lost 3 bases to trimming and J lost 0 bases; unmatched junction nucleotides: 7. The CDR3 is 18 residues long. Germline V gene sequence: CDR1 GEAIGNYY, CDR2 EKD. CDR3 sequence (DNA): TGTGCCTGTGACGCCATACTGGGGGATACTACTTTGACAGCACAACTCTTCTTT. Translating it yields CACDAILGDTTLTAQLFF.

In its sample, this clone ranks as medium-sized. The V and J genes are TRDV1 and TRDJ2; 11 bases map to TRDD3. The germline V gene encodes CDR1 TSWWSYY and CDR2 QGS. V shed 5 bases, J shed 0 bases, and the junction held 11 bases outside the gene matches. The CDR3 has 19 residues. CDR3 sequence reads: CALGPLSLLGDTLTAQLFF. The CDR3 DNA reads TGTGCTCTTGGGCCCTTATCCCTACTGGGGGATACTTTGACAGCACAACTCTTCTTT.

As concerns this clone: TCRdb shows a much larger clone's protein in place of this DNA's translation, and the two differ at residue 15, likely through a read error; the protein shown is translated from the DNA. The chain joins TRDV2 to TRDJ2, with 11 positions matching TRDD3. The CDR3 has 17 residues. Germline CDR1 is GEAIGNYY and CDR2 is EKD. In nucleotides, the CDR3 is TGTGCCTGTGACCCTCTGGGGGATACAGCGGAGACAGCACAACCCTTCTTT. It translates to CACDPLGDTAETAQPFF.

This clone is medium-sized within its sample. One junction end does not reproduce the germline sequence, and a read error may be involved. The rearrangement uses TRDV2 and TRDJ3; D not resolved. CDR1 and CDR2 from the germline V gene are GEAIGNYY and EKD. The CDR3 is made up of 13 amino acids. CDR3 DNA sequence: TGTGCCTGTGACACATGGGACACCCGACGGATGTTTTTC. Translated: CACDTWDTRRMFF.

This clone was seen more than once but under ten times. A far larger clone is only one base removed, so a read error is likely. The chain combines TRDV2 with TRDJ3; TRDD3 matches at 10 bases. Germline CDR1 and CDR2: GEAIGNYY and EKD. J was trimmed by 5 bases and V by 0 bases; bases with no gene match: 9. The CDR3 runs 19 residues. CDR3 in DNA: TGTGCCTGTGACACCGTACTGGGGGATTTTTCCCGGGACACCCGACAGATGTTTTTC. The encoded protein is CACDTVLGDFSRDTRQMFF.

In the case of this clone: For this DNA, TCRdb reports the protein of a much larger clone, which diverges at residue 4, most likely from a read error; the protein presented here is translated directly from the DNA. The chain links TRDV2 to TRDJ3; 9 nucleotides line up with TRDD3. The CDR3 sequence is 16 residues long. The ends lost 6 bases at V and 0 bases at J; junction bases unmatched: 2. Looked up from germline, CDR1 is GEAIGNYY and CDR2 is EKD. CDR3: CACNWGSSWDTRQMFF. CDR3 nucleotide sequence: TGTGCCTGTAACTGGGGGAGCTCCTGGGACACCCGACAGATGTTTTTC.

On this clone itself: The likely explanation is a read error, given a far larger clone one base away. The sample contains more than one DNA sequence encoding this CDR3. The chain is built from TRDV2 and TRDJ3, with 9 bases aligning to TRDD3. Looked up from germline, CDR1 is GEAIGNYY and CDR2 is EKD. The CDR3 length is 20 residues. V shed 1 base and J 5 bases; nucleotides not matched to a gene: 14. CDR3 coding DNA: TGTGCCTGTGACACACTCCGTACCGGGGGATACCACCGGGACACCCGACAGATGTTTTTC. Translated, it gives CACDTLRTGGYHRDTRQMFF.

This clone was detected a few times. TCRdb lists the protein of a much larger clone for this DNA, which differs at residue 12, so this is likely a read error; the protein given here is translated from the DNA itself. CDR3 DNA sequence: TGTGCCTGTGACTCAGTACTGGGGGAAGCCTGGGGCACCCGACAGATGTTTTTC. Residues: CACDSVLGEAWGTRQMFF. The chain has TRDV2 and TRDJ3; the match to TRDD3 covers 9 bases. This CDR3 has 18 amino acids. Germline assignment: CDR1 GEAIGNYY and CDR2 EKD.

This clone is termed medium-sized (0.01 to 0.1%). The chain uses TRDV2 and TRDJ3, with 8 nucleotides matching TRDD3. The germline V gene encodes CDR1 GEAIGNYY and CDR2 EKD. V dropped 3 bases and J dropped 0; count of bases not matched to a gene: 6. There are 18 residues in the CDR3. CDR3 in DNA: TGTGCCTGTGACCGACTGGGGGGACTCTCCTGGGACACCCGACAGATGTTTTTC. The encoded protein is CACDRLGGLSWDTRQMFF.

In this sample, this clone is medium-sized. This rearrangement joins TRDV2 to TRDJ3, with 11 bases fitting TRDD3. Germline CDR1 reads GEAIGNYY; CDR2 reads EKD. With 4 bases clipped from V and 0 bases from J, the junction kept 10 bases outside the gene matches. This CDR3 is built from 20 residues. CDR3 sequence: CACDSIYWGISSWDTRQMFF. In nucleotides, the CDR3 is TGTGCCTGTGATTCTATTTACTGGGGGATAAGCTCCTGGGACACCCGACAGATGTTTTTC.

By sample share, this clone is large. The sample contains more than one DNA sequence encoding this CDR3. This sequence joins TRDV2 and TRDJ3, with 9 positions matching TRDD3. V dropped 0 bases and J dropped 0; count of bases not matched to a gene: 2. Germline V gives CDR1 GEAIGNYY, CDR2 EKD. CDR3 size: 18 residues. CDR3 loop: CACDTGDTRSWDTRQMFF. CDR3 DNA: TGTGCCTGTGACACCGGGGATACGCGCTCCTGGGACACCCGACAGATGTTTTTC.

This clone was found a few times. A much larger clone differs from this one at a single base, so this may be a read error. This same CDR3 is encoded by further DNA sequences in the sample. The V and J genes are TRDV1 and TRDJ1; weak D call: TRDD3 (6 bases). From germline, CDR1 is TSWWSYY and CDR2 QGS. The CDR3 consists of 20 residues. Trimming stripped 0 bases from V and 0 bases from J, with 23 bases between. The CDR3 here is CALGELVLIRWGAYTDKLIF. The CDR3 DNA reads TGTGCTCTTGGGGAACTCGTCCTCATAAGGTGGGGGGCGTACACCGATAAACTCATCTTT.

In its sample, this clone is medium-sized. This chain uses TRDV2 with TRDJ2; 12 bases align to TRDD3. The V gene's germline CDR1 is GEAIGNYY and CDR2 EKD. V shed 3 bases and J 11 bases; nucleotides not matched to a gene: 9. The CDR3 is made up of 15 amino acids. CDR3 coding DNA: TGTGCCTGTGACCCCTTACTGGGGGATACCGGGCAACTCTTCTTT. Protein product: CACDPLLGDTGQLFF.

A few counts support this clone. A much larger clone sits a single nucleotide away, making a read error possible. In the same sample, other DNA sequences code for this CDR3. This chain joins TRDV2 and TRDJ3; 11 positions agree with TRDD3. The CDR3 contains 20 residues. Germline values: CDR1 GEAIGNYY, CDR2 EKD. The CDR3 is CACDTVWGILWTWDTRQMFF. CDR3 DNA: TGTGCCTGTGACACCGTCTGGGGGATACTTTGGACCTGGGACACCAGACAGATGTTTTTC.

Concerning this clone: A much larger clone differs by one base, so this may be a read error. The chain employs TRDV1 and TRDJ2, with 8 bases that match TRDD3. Germline loops: CDR1 TSWWSYY, CDR2 QGS. The V segment lost 2 bases and the J segment 0 bases; nucleotides outside the gene matches: 23. The CDR3 is 23 amino acids. CDR3 bases: TGTGCTCTTGGGGAAGACGGAAGGGCTTCCCTCATACTGGGGGTCCCTTTGACAGCACAACTCTTCTTT. Encoded protein: CALGEDGRASLILGVPLTAQLFF.

This clone was seen a handful of times. This may be a read error, as it is one base from a much larger clone. The V and J genes are TRDV2 and TRDJ3; maybe TRDD3 (5 bases). This CDR3 contains 18 residues. Germline lookup yields CDR1 GEAIGNYY and CDR2 EKD. The CDR3 is CACDTVPANSWDTRQTFF. The CDR3 region has the DNA TGTGCCTGTGACACCGTCCCTGCGAACTCCTGGGACACCCGACAGACGTTTTTC.

Comments on this clone: With only one base between it and a far larger clone, this is likely a read error. The CDR3 DNA reads as TGTGCCTGTGACAAAGTACTGGGGGATAAGTCGCCTGGGGCCTGGGACTCCCGACAGATGTTTTTC. It is translated as CACDKVLGDKSPGAWDSRQMFF. The rearrangement uses TRDV2 and TRDJ3; 11 bases align to TRDD3. CDR3 length equals 22 residues. Germline V CDR1 and CDR2: GEAIGNYY, EKD.

This clone was counted a few times. The protein given by TCRdb reflects a much larger clone and differs at residue 12 from this DNA's translation, likely from a read error; the protein shown is the DNA's translation. V gene TRDV2 combines with J gene TRDJ2, with 8 bases that match TRDD3. The CDR3 has 15 residues. Germline V CDR1 and CDR2: GEAIGNYY, EKD. The CDR3 protein is CACDILGALTAHLFF. CDR3 coding DNA: TGTGCCTGTGACATACTGGGGGCTTTGACAGCACACCTCTTCTTT.

This clone occurred a few times. A read error may account for a junction end that differs from germline. The V and J genes are TRDV1 and TRDJ1, with D possibly being TRDD2 (5 bases). Looked up from germline, CDR1 is TSWWSYY and CDR2 is QGS. CDR3 length equals 17 residues. DNA of the CDR3: TGTGCTCTTGGGGAACCCTACGTCCCTGGCTACACCGATAAACCCATCTTT. Translated, it gives CALGEPYVPGYTDKPIF.